This T cell receptor (beta chain) was profiled in a study of PD-1 blockade in classical Hodgkin lymphoma. General study results and limits: Complete responders entered with baseline diversity on par with newly diagnosed patients, the results showed.

The time point is: cycle 4 day 1 (C4D1), after less than seven weeks of nivolumab. The patients all showed relapse after autologous stem cell transplantation, while their brentuximab vedotin exposure varied. The table came from immunoSEQ multiplex PCR; TCRdb's copy has only in-frame clones and leaves some out. The sample includes 110,000 or so clones, approximately 90% of them seen just once. Notes on this clone: Antigen: not known.

Germline V gives CDR1 SGDLS, CDR2 YYNGEE. Trimming took 0 bases from V and 6 from J, leaving 3 bases between them. The CDR3 totals 12 residues. The sample was peripheral blood mononuclear cells (PBMCs), taken before the fourth cycle of nivolumab. The chain couples TRBV9 to TRBJ2-2; D uncertain. The receptor comes from a human donor with classical Hodgkin lymphoma. CDR3 in amino acids: CASSVDPGELFF. The DNA for the CDR3 is TGTGCCAGCAGCGTAGATCCCGGGGAGCTGTTTTTT.